The 26 T cell receptor beta chains in this list originate from one sample, sequenced in a study of T-cell reconstitution after alpha-beta-depleted transplantation in children. TCRbeta library construction was performed incorporating unique molecular identifiers. TCRdb re-derived calls from the PCR reads in MiXCR, one entry per CDR3 protein. The repertoire holds approximately 1,000,000 distinct CDR3 sequences, with around 30% as singletons. The source material was PBMCs, mostly from graft donor cells, sampled 360 days after TCRalphabeta/CD19-depleted stem cell transplant. All receptors come from a boy younger than two who had a stem cell transplant for SCID, so the T cells may come from the graft donor.

The chain is built from TRBV2 and TRBJ2-5; D may be TRBD2 (6 bases). This CDR3 is 15 amino acids long. Between the trimmed V and J ends, which lost 8 bases and 2 bases, there was a span of 18 bases. In germline, CDR1 is SNHLY, CDR2 FYNNEI. DNA for the CDR3: TGTGCCAGCGGGAAGACTAGGAGTGGGCAAGAGACCCAGTACTTC. This encodes CASGKTRSGQETQYF.

The chain employs TRBV5-1 and TRBJ2-1, with TRBD2 as a possible D gene (6 bases). The CDR3 loop spans 19 amino acids. Germline V CDR1 and CDR2: SGHRS, YFSETQ. The V gene lost 0 bases and the J gene lost 0 bases, with 19 bases spanning the gap. CDR3 amino acids: CASSLDGLGGLGSYNEQFF. The DNA of the CDR3 is TGCGCCAGCAGCTTGGATGGGCTGGGGGGACTGGGCTCCTACAATGAGCAGTTCTTC.

CDR3 in DNA: TGTGCCAGCAGTCCCACACAGGGTCCCGTCGAGCAGTACTTC. Translation: CASSPTQGPVEQYF. V is TRBV7-8 and J is TRBJ2-7, with a tentative D call TRBD1 (6 bases). With 6 bases removed from V and 6 bases from J, the gap between germline ends came to 18 bases. Germline CDR1 reads SGHVS; CDR2 reads FQNEAQ. CDR3 length: 14 amino acids. The full variable domain, with the rest looked up from reference TRBV7-8 and TRBJ2-7, is GAGVSQSPRYKVAKRGQDVALRCDPISGHVSLFWYQQALGQGPEFLTYFQNEAQLDKSGLPSDRFFAERPEGSVSTLKIQRTQQEDSAVYLCASSPTQGPVEQYFGPGTRLTVT.

This clonotype has only one observation. The chain recombines TRBV5-6 with TRBJ2-5; 9 bases align to TRBD2. V lost 4 bases, J lost 5 bases, and 15 bases stayed unmatched. CDR1 and CDR2 (germline): SGHDT, YYEEEE. The CDR3 runs 17 residues. This CDR3 is CASSLSGGDETWETQYF. CDR3 coding DNA: TGTGCCAGCAGCCTTAGCGGGGGCGATGAGACTTGGGAGACCCAGTACTTC.

This clonotype has ten or more counts. This rearrangement joins TRBV15 to TRBJ2-2; possible D gene TRBD2, 6 bases. Trimming stripped 3 bases from V and 3 bases from J, with 8 bases between. The CDR3 is 14 residues long. Germline CDR1 and CDR2: LNHNV and YYDKDF (reference sequence). In DNA form, the CDR3 reads TGTGCCACCAGCAGGGGACTGCACACCGGGGAGCTGTTTTTT. Amino acids: CATSRGLHTGELFF.

The rearrangement links TRBV4-3 to TRBJ2-7; D tentatively reads TRBD1 or TRBD2 (5 bases each). Trimming took off 0 bases at V and 7 bases at J, with 10 bases between the two ends. The CDR3 runs 13 residues. Germline V gene sequence: CDR1 LGHNA, CDR2 YSLEER. The CDR3 loop reads CASSQDGGTEQYF. The CDR3 coding sequence is TGCGCCAGCAGCCAAGATGGGGGTACGGAGCAGTACTTC.

The chain joins TRBV7-9 to TRBJ2-2; D may be TRBD2 (6 bases). The CDR3 totals 16 residues. Germline V gene sequence: CDR1 SEHNR, CDR2 FQNEAQ (reference sequence). V lost 3 bases to trimming and J lost 6 bases, with 17 bases between them. The CDR3 is CASSLAGTSSAGELFF. CDR3 in DNA: TGTGCCAGCAGCTTGGCCGGGACTTCTTCAGCCGGGGAGCTGTTTTTT.

This clonotype was seen more than once but under ten times. This rearrangement joins TRBV12-3 or TRBV12-4 to TRBJ2-2, with D perhaps matching TRBD2 (6 bases). Between the trimmed V and J ends, which lost 6 bases and 2 bases, there was a span of 13 bases. The CDR3 length is 15 residues. The CDR3 is CASRQTAGNTGELFF. For the CDR3, the DNA is TGTGCCAGCAGACAAACGGCGGGAAACACCGGGGAGCTGTTTTTT.

V gene TRBV18 combines with J gene TRBJ2-7; the D gene is possibly TRBD2 (6 bases). The CDR3 consists of 15 residues. V lost 3 bases and J 0 bases, leaving 12 bases between the germline ends. CDR1 is KGHSH and CDR2 is LQKENI in the germline V gene. CDR3 loop: CASSPRWGLSYEQYF. In nucleotides, the CDR3 is TGTGCCAGCTCACCCCGATGGGGACTCTCCTACGAGCAGTACTTC.

The rearrangement links TRBV2 to TRBJ1-1, with D possibly TRBD1 on 5 matching bases. This CDR3 region has 14 residues. Germline V gives CDR1 SNHLY, CDR2 FYNNEI. V was cut by 2 bases and J by 1 base, with 8 bases left in between. CDR3 DNA sequence: TGTGCCAGCAGTGAAAGGGGCCAGAACACTGAAGCTTTCTTT. As protein: CASSERGQNTEAFF.

The rearrangement joins TRBV6-2 or TRBV6-3 to TRBJ1-5; TRBD1 matches at 8 bases. From germline, CDR1 is MNHEY and CDR2 SVGEGT. Trimming at V came to 8 bases and at J to 3 bases, leaving 6 bases not matched to a gene. The CDR3 has 14 amino acids. CDR3 amino acids: CASYQGATNQPQHF. DNA of the CDR3: TGTGCCAGCTATCAGGGGGCTACCAATCAGCCCCAGCATTTT.

The chain carries TRBV11-2 and TRBJ2-4; D remains ambiguous. The CDR3 has 13 residues. Germline V gene lookup returns CDR1 SGHAT and CDR2 FQNNGV. V lost 4 bases, J lost 8 bases, and 12 bases lay in between. As DNA, the CDR3 is TGTGCCAGCAGCTCATCGTTTGGGTACATTCAGTACTTC. Protein product: CASSSSFGYIQYF.

This rearrangement joins TRBV24-1 to TRBJ2-2; TRBD1 aligns across 9 bases. The CDR3 sequence is 19 residues long. Germline CDR1 is KGHDR and CDR2 is SFDVKD. The V gene end was trimmed by 6 bases and the J gene end by 1 base; junction bases not matched to a gene: 14. CDR3 residues: CATSTFGIGTGQNTGELFF. The CDR3 DNA reads TGTGCCACCAGTACATTTGGGATCGGGACAGGGCAGAACACCGGGGAGCTGTTTTTT.

This clonotype was counted only a few times. The V and J genes are TRBV7-6 and TRBJ2-3; D remains ambiguous. Germline values: CDR1 SGHVS, CDR2 FNYEAQ. The CDR3 length is 15 residues. V lost 5 bases to trimming and J lost 2 bases, with 14 bases between them. Here the CDR3 reads CASSPIRWNTDTQYF. As DNA, the CDR3 is TGTGCCAGCAGCCCGATTCGGTGGAACACAGATACGCAGTATTTT.

The rearrangement links TRBV7-9 to TRBJ1-5; tentative D call: TRBD1 (5 bases). The CDR3 loop spans 14 amino acids. V lost 3 bases, J lost 3 bases, and 9 bases lay in between. In germline, CDR1 is SEHNR, CDR2 FQNEAQ (reference sequence). The CDR3 is CASSFQGTNQPQHF. The CDR3 nucleotides are TGTGCCAGCAGCTTTCAGGGAACCAATCAGCCCCAGCATTTT. The whole variable domain, remainder taken from reference TRBV7-9 and TRBJ1-5, is DTGVSQNPRHKITKRGQNVTFRCDPISEHNRLYWYRQTLGQGPEFLTYFQNEAQLEKSRLLSDRFSAERPKGSFSTLEIQRTEQGDSAMYLCASSFQGTNQPQHFGDGTRLSIL.

The chain combines TRBV10-3 with TRBJ1-3; 10 bases map to TRBD1. Germline CDR1 reads ENHRY; CDR2 reads SYGVKD. The CDR3 length is 17 residues. V shed 3 bases, J shed 2 bases, and the junction held 7 bases outside the gene matches. The CDR3 DNA is TGTGCCATCAGTGAATGGACAGGGGGATCCACTGGAAACACCATATATTTT. Translated, it gives CAISEWTGGSTGNTIYF.

The chain employs TRBV6-1 and TRBJ1-2, with D maybe TRBD1 (6 bases). V shed 3 bases and J shed 5 bases, with 7 bases lying between them. The germline CDR1 and CDR2 sequences are MNHNS and SASEGT. The length of the CDR3 is 12 residues. The chain's CDR3 is CASSDQGYGYTF. In DNA form, the CDR3 reads TGTGCCAGCAGTGATCAGGGGTATGGCTACACCTTC.

The chain carries TRBV27 and TRBJ2-1; either TRBD1 or TRBD2 may supply D (5 bases each). V was clipped by 4 bases and J by 5 bases, with 18 bases between them. This CDR3 has 16 amino acids. Germline values: CDR1 MNHEY, CDR2 SMNVEV (reference sequence). The chain's CDR3 is CASSWRPGRSHNEQFF. In nucleotides, the CDR3 is TGTGCCAGCAGTTGGAGACCGGGACGAAGCCACAATGAGCAGTTCTTC.

The chain uses TRBV12-3 or TRBV12-4 and TRBJ1-5, with 9 positions matching TRBD1. CDR3 length equals 16 residues. J lost 3 bases, V lost 2 bases, and 5 bases had no gene match. In DNA, the CDR3 is TGTGCCAGCAGTTTACCGGGACAGGGAATCAATCAGCCCCAGCATTTT. Its translation is CASSLPGQGINQPQHF.

This clonotype was counted between two and nine times. The V and J genes are TRBV5-1 and TRBJ2-2; D remains unclear. V shed 4 bases and J shed 5 bases, with 15 bases lying between them. The CDR3 sequence is 15 residues long. The germline gives CDR1 SGHRS, CDR2 YFSETQ. This CDR3 reads CASSPPEAGTGELFF. In DNA form, the CDR3 reads TGCGCCAGCAGCCCGCCAGAGGCCGGGACCGGGGAGCTGTTTTTT.

The chain employs TRBV29-1 and TRBJ1-2; the D gene is possibly TRBD1 (6 bases). Germline CDR1 and CDR2: SQVTM and ANQGSEA. The V and J ends lost 2 bases and 4 bases respectively, with 20 bases between them. There are 16 residues in the CDR3. The CDR3 DNA reads as TGCAGCGTTGAACCCCATGGGCAGGGGTCGATCTATGGCTACACCTTC. Translation: CSVEPHGQGSIYGYTF.

The table lists this clonotype with a few counts. This chain joins TRBV18 and TRBJ1-4, with D perhaps matching TRBD1 (5 bases). Germline V gives CDR1 KGHSH, CDR2 LQKENI. Trimming took off 5 bases at V and 8 bases at J, with 12 bases between the two ends. The CDR3 is 13 amino acids. The CDR3 nucleotides read TGTGCCAGCTCAGCAGGGTTACAGGAAAAACTGTTTTTT. Protein sequence: CASSAGLQEKLFF.

This rearrangement joins TRBV5-6 to TRBJ2-3; 10 bases line up with TRBD1. Trimming took 3 bases from V and 5 from J; bases not matched to a gene: 6. CDR3 length: 15 amino acids. CDR1 and CDR2 (germline): SGHDT, YYEEEE. The CDR3 DNA follows: TGTGCCAGCAGCTGGGGGACAGGGGTGGGAGATACGCAGTATTTT. This codes for CASSWGTGVGDTQYF.

This clonotype has a handful of counts. V gene TRBV6-5 combines with J gene TRBJ2-7; D is unresolved. Germline CDR1 MNHEY, CDR2 SVGAGI. V was pared by 2 bases and J by 2 bases, with 10 bases between. The length of the CDR3 is 14 residues. DNA for the CDR3: TGTGCCAGCAGTTACCGCGAAGGACCCTACGAGCAGTACTTC. Its protein product is CASSYREGPYEQYF.

This clonotype was detected only a few times. V gene TRBV5-1 combines with J gene TRBJ2-3, with 14 nucleotides matching TRBD2. This CDR3 is 14 amino acids long. Germline CDR1 and CDR2: SGHRS and YFSETQ. The ends lost 6 bases at V and 4 bases at J; junction bases unmatched: 1. CDR3 amino acids: CASTGLAGADTQYF. For the CDR3, the DNA is TGCGCCAGCACGGGACTAGCGGGGGCAGATACGCAGTATTTT. The full variable domain, its missing parts supplied by reference TRBV5-1 and TRBJ2-3, is KAGVTQTPRYLIKTRGQQVTLSCSPISGHRSVSWYQQTPGQGLQFLFEYFSETQRNKGNFPGRFSGRQFSNSRSEMNVSTLELGDSALYLCASTGLAGADTQYFGPGTRLTVL.

This clonotype has a handful of counts. V gene TRBV20-1 combines with J gene TRBJ2-3; maybe TRBD2 (6 bases). There are 13 residues in the CDR3. V gave up 6 bases and J gave up 4 bases, with 14 bases separating them. The germline V gene has CDR1 DFQATT and CDR2 SNEGSKA (reference sequence). The CDR3 DNA is TGCAGTGCCACCCGGGACTCCGCAGATACGCAGTATTTT. It yields the protein CSATRDSADTQYF.